Listed here are 5 T cell receptor beta chains from one sample, sequenced in a study of early T cells in non-severe SARS-CoV-2 infection. Via MiXCR, TCRdb re-called the 5' RACE reads, giving one row per CDR3 protein. Here the sample spans approximately 50,000 distinct CDR3 sequences, 7.5% to 10% being singletons. Input material: whole blood. The receptors were sampled from an adult who was a healthcare worker with PCR-confirmed SARS-CoV-2 infection or an uninfected control (not recorded which).

The V call is TRBV12-3 or TRBV12-4, the J call TRBJ2-7, with 9 positions matching TRBD2. V shed 9 bases and J 4 bases; nucleotides not matched to a gene: 4. The CDR3 is 12 amino acids. CDR3 DNA: TGTGCCAGTAGGCTAGCGGGATACGAGCAGTACTTC. This codes for CASRLAGYEQYF.

The V gene is TRBV24-1, the J gene TRBJ2-1, with a tentative D call TRBD2 (5 bases). CDR1 and CDR2 (germline): KGHDR, SFDVKD. The CDR3 contains 14 residues. Trimming removed 3 bases from V and 8 bases from J, with 13 bases in between. The chain's CDR3 is CATSDPTRVDEQFF. In DNA, the CDR3 is TGTGCCACCAGTGATCCCACTAGGGTTGATGAGCAGTTCTTC.

The rearrangement uses TRBV6-2 or TRBV6-3 and TRBJ2-7; a weak D match, TRBD1 (5 bases). Germline CDR1 reads MNHEY; CDR2 reads SVGEGT. The CDR3 spans 12 residues. V shed 6 bases and J shed 10 bases, with 16 bases lying between them. The CDR3 nucleotides read TGTGCCAGCAGCCAGGGATGGAGACAACAGTACTTC. It specifies CASSQGWRQQYF.

This clonotype occurred many times. V is TRBV29-1 and J is TRBJ2-1; 13 nucleotides align to TRBD2. V dropped 6 bases and J dropped 3; count of bases not matched to a gene: 5. The CDR3 covers 15 residues. The germline V gene has CDR1 SQVTM and CDR2 ANQGSEA. The CDR3 DNA follows: TGCAGCGTGGCCGGGACTAGCGGGATCTACAATGAGCAGTTCTTC. Protein product: CSVAGTSGIYNEQFF.

The table lists this clonotype with a few counts. The chain employs TRBV25-1 and TRBJ2-1; 7 bases match TRBD2. J lost 0 bases, V lost 7 bases, and 6 bases had no gene match. Germline CDR1 is MGHDK and CDR2 is SYGVNS. This CDR3 has 15 residues. This CDR3 is CASNAPGGSYNEQFF. The CDR3 DNA is TGTGCCAGCAATGCGCCGGGAGGCTCCTACAATGAGCAGTTCTTC.